This T cell receptor (beta chain) was observed in a study of CD8+ T cells in alopecia areata. The sample's treatment: oral pan-JAK inhibitor, 5-10 mg twice daily. Once RNA had been extracted, it was reverse transcribed into cDNA to act as the sequencing template. Clones were sequenced by immunoSEQ multiplex PCR, and TCRdb holds only the in-frame ones, with some missing. The repertoire has about 190,000 clones, roughly three fifths of them found once; the top ten carry roughly 0.7%. The V gene's germline CDR1 is MGHRA and CDR2 YSYEKL. The ends were cut back, 1 base at V and 7 bases at J, with 13 bases in the middle. The CDR3 spans 15 residues.

The source of this sequence is a human donor with alopecia areata. The source was CD4+ T cells sorted from blood, collected at week 4, from a patient treated with tofacitinib. The chain links TRBV4-1 to TRBJ2-2; possibly TRBD1 for D (6 bases). CDR3 bases: TGCGCCAGCAGCCAAGCAGGGGCAGAAAGCGGGGAGCTGTTTTTT. It specifies CASSQAGAESGELFF.